One and the same sample provided the 30 T cell receptor beta chains below, sequenced in a study of T cell changes during pregnancy in multiple sclerosis. Only in-frame clones appear in the TCRdb table, and some are missing; sequencing was by immunoSEQ multiplex PCR. Among about 97,000 clones listed, 91% were seen once. Sequencing used peripheral blood, obtained in the second trimester of pregnancy. These receptors originate from a female donor with multiple sclerosis, enrolled in a pregnancy study.

This rearrangement joins TRBV27 to TRBJ2-1; 13 bases map to TRBD2. CDR1 is MNHEY, CDR2 SMNVEV, per germline (reference sequence). The CDR3 is made up of 15 amino acids. Trimming at V came to 3 bases and at J to 10 bases, leaving 6 bases not matched to a gene. The CDR3 DNA reads TGTGCCAGCAGTTTTGGGACTAGCGGGATGACGGAGCAGTTCTTC. This codes for CASSFGTSGMTEQFF.

The gene calls are TRBV2 and TRBJ2-1, with 10 bases that match TRBD2. Losses at the gene ends were 2 bases for V and 3 bases for J; bases not matched to a gene: 13. The CDR3 has 19 residues. Looked up from germline, CDR1 is SNHLY and CDR2 is FYNNEI. CDR3 protein: CASSEIGLAGANVYNEQFF. DNA for the CDR3: TGTGCCAGCAGTGAAATAGGCCTAGCGGGAGCAAACGTCTACAATGAGCAGTTCTTC.

The genes are TRBV5-4 and TRBJ1-3, with D perhaps matching TRBD1 (6 bases). Germline CDR1 and CDR2: SGHNT and YYREEE (reference sequence). CDR3 length equals 16 residues. Trimming stripped 4 bases from V and 2 bases from J, with 16 bases between. CDR3: CASSDRSGATGNTIYF. Written as DNA, the CDR3 is TGTGCCAGCAGCGACCGATCAGGGGCGACTGGAAACACCATATATTTT. Full variable domain (rest looked up from reference TRBV5-4 and TRBJ1-3): ETGVTQSPTHLIKTRGQQVTLRCSSQSGHNTVSWYQQALGQGPQFIFQYYREEENGRGNFPPRFSGLQFPNYSSELNVNALELDDSALYLCASSDRSGATGNTIYFGEGSWLTVV.

The chain has TRBV5-4 and TRBJ2-3; perhaps TRBD1 as D (7 bases). Germline V CDR1 and CDR2: SGHNT, YYREEE (reference sequence). The CDR3 has 16 amino acids. With 4 bases removed from V and 0 bases from J, the gap between germline ends came to 15 bases. CDR3 region: CASSPTPGGSTDTQYF. The CDR3 DNA follows: TGTGCCAGCAGCCCCACCCCAGGGGGGAGCACAGATACGCAGTATTTT.

This chain links TRBV7-2 with TRBJ2-7, with TRBD1 identical over 10 bases. After removal of 5 bases from V and 2 bases from J, the junction contained 6 bases not matched to a gene. The germline gives CDR1 SGHTA, CDR2 FQGNSA. The CDR3 has 15 amino acids. CDR3: CASSQGQGRTYEQYF. The DNA for the CDR3 is TGTGCCAGCAGCCAGGGACAGGGGCGAACCTACGAGCAGTACTTC. Drawing the rest from reference TRBV7-2 and TRBJ2-7, the complete variable domain is GAGVSQSPSNKVTEKGKDVELRCDPISGHTALYWYRQSLGQGLEFLIYFQGNSAPDKSGLPSDRFSAERTGGSVSTLTIQRTQQEDSAVYLCASSQGQGRTYEQYFGPGTRLTVT.

This chain connects TRBV13 to TRBJ1-2, with D maybe TRBD1 (5 bases). Trimming removed 0 bases from V and 5 bases from J, with 7 bases in between. The CDR3 has 13 amino acids. CDR1 and CDR2 from the germline V gene are PRHDT and FYEKMQ (reference sequence). This CDR3 reads CASSLGQEYGYTF. As DNA, the CDR3 is TGTGCCAGCAGCTTAGGACAGGAGTATGGCTACACCTTC.

The chain links TRBV15 to TRBJ1-5; D is possibly TRBD1 (5 bases). The ends were cut back, 6 bases at V and 0 bases at J, with 9 bases in the middle. CDR3 length: 14 residues. The germline CDR1 and CDR2 sequences are LNHNV and YYDKDF (reference sequence). The CDR3 spells CATRDINSNQPQHF. The DNA for the CDR3 is TGTGCCACCAGGGACATAAATAGCAATCAGCCCCAGCATTTT.

For this clone: Relative to the germline gene, one junction end is altered; a read error may explain this. The genes are TRBV15 and TRBJ2-7; 11 bases map to TRBD2. CDR3 length equals 17 residues. From germline, CDR1 is LNHNV and CDR2 YYDKDF (reference sequence). In DNA form, the CDR3 reads TGTGCCACCAGCACAGACCGGCTAGCGGGGGGCTCCCACGAGCAGTACTTC. This encodes CATSTDRLAGGSHEQYF.

Worth noting for this clone: One end of the junction varies from germline; a read error may be responsible. V gene TRBV5-1 combines with J gene TRBJ2-4; perhaps TRBD1 as D (6 bases). Looked up from germline, CDR1 is SGHRS and CDR2 is YFSETQ. The CDR3 runs to 15 residues. Here the CDR3 DNA reads TGCGCCAGCAGCTTGGAAGGTACAACTGCACAGGGTCCCGTTTTC. It codes for CASSLEGTTAQGPVF.

V gene TRBV7-2 combines with J gene TRBJ2-7; 8 nucleotides agree with TRBD1. The CDR3 extends over 14 amino acids. Germline assignment: CDR1 SGHTA and CDR2 FQGNSA. The J segment lost 1 base and the V segment lost 3 bases, leaving 2 bases of the junction unmatched. DNA for the CDR3: TGTGCCAGCAGCTTGGGGACAGGTTCCTACGAGCAGTACTTC. It yields the protein CASSLGTGSYEQYF. Based on the CDR3 plus reference TRBV7-2 and TRBJ2-7, the full variable domain is GAGVSQSPSNKVTEKGKDVELRCDPISGHTALYWYRQSLGQGLEFLIYFQGNSAPDKSGLPSDRFSAERTGGSVSTLTIQRTQQEDSAVYLCASSLGTGSYEQYFGPGTRLTVT.

The rearrangement links TRBV28 to TRBJ1-2; 8 nucleotides agree with TRBD1. J lost 7 bases, V lost 6 bases, and 7 bases had no gene match. The CDR3 has 13 residues. The germline V gene encodes CDR1 MDHEN and CDR2 SYDVKM. The CDR3, as DNA: TGTGCCAGCAGCCCCCGGGACAGGTCTGGCTACACCTTC. It encodes CASSPRDRSGYTF.

The V and J genes are TRBV11-3 and TRBJ2-7; tentatively, D is TRBD1 (6 bases). This CDR3 has 13 amino acids. V was shortened by 2 bases and J by 3 bases, with 8 bases between the two germline ends. Germline loops: CDR1 SGHNT, CDR2 YENEEA. The CDR3 DNA follows: TGTGCCAGCAGCTTAAAAGGGGGCTACGAGCAGTACTTC. Amino acids: CASSLKGGYEQYF.

As to this clone: The junction differs from germline at one of its ends, possibly a read error. The chain carries TRBV7-7 and TRBJ2-1, with TRBD1 as a possible D gene (6 bases). This CDR3 has 15 residues. Germline values: CDR1 SSHAT, CDR2 FNYEAQ (reference sequence). The CDR3 protein is CASSPGQNPHNEQFF. DNA of the CDR3: TGTGCTAGCAGCCCAGGACAGAATCCCCACAATGAGCAGTTCTTC.

This chain uses TRBV19 with TRBJ2-5; TRBD2 matches at 7 bases. The germline CDR1 and CDR2 sequences are LNHDA and SQIVND (reference sequence). With V trimmed by 5 bases and J by 13 bases, 7 bases remained unmatched. The CDR3 consists of 11 residues. This CDR3 reads CASSAGGLAYF. CDR3 in DNA: TGTGCCAGTAGTGCCGGGGGGTTGGCGTACTTC.

This chain uses TRBV5-5 with TRBJ2-3; 8 nucleotides agree with TRBD2. The CDR3 is made up of 15 amino acids. Germline CDR1 SGHKS, CDR2 YYEKEE (reference sequence). Trimming at V came to 1 base and at J to 5 bases, leaving 6 bases not matched to a gene. The CDR3 DNA sequence: TGTGCCAGCAGCTTGTCCGCGGGAGGATTAGATACGCAGTATTTT. This encodes CASSLSAGGLDTQYF.

The V gene is TRBV14, the J gene TRBJ1-2; D call uncertain. With 2 bases removed from V and 4 bases from J, the gap between germline ends came to 29 bases. The germline V gene encodes CDR1 SGHDN and CDR2 FVKESK. The CDR3 is 20 residues long. The CDR3 loop is CASSQSPPGRLPVSGYGYTF. The CDR3 DNA is TGTGCCAGCAGCCAATCTCCCCCCGGCCGACTTCCCGTCTCCGGCTATGGCTACACCTTC.

This clone has a single count. This chain connects TRBV28 to TRBJ1-2; D is unclear. The germline CDR1 and CDR2 sequences are MDHEN and SYDVKM. The CDR3 contains 12 residues. V dropped 6 bases and J dropped 3 bases, with 8 bases sitting between them. The CDR3 reads CASREGDYGYTF. DNA of the CDR3: TGTGCCAGCAGAGAGGGCGACTATGGCTACACCTTC.

This clone showed up just once. This chain joins TRBV27 and TRBJ2-7; 7 nucleotides agree with TRBD1. Germline CDR1 reads MNHEY; CDR2 reads SMNVEV (reference sequence). This CDR3 has 14 residues. The ends lost 6 bases at V and 1 base at J; junction bases unmatched: 6. This CDR3 reads CASRTDRVSYEQYF. In DNA form, the CDR3 reads TGTGCCAGCAGAACTGACAGGGTTTCCTACGAGCAGTACTTC.

The J gene is TRBJ2-2, the V gene TRBV4-1; TRBD2 agrees at 11 bases. Trimming took 4 bases from V and 6 from J; bases not matched to a gene: 4. The CDR3 covers 15 residues. From germline, CDR1 is MGHRA and CDR2 YSYEKL. CDR3: CASSLSGGGAGELFF. Here the CDR3 DNA reads TGCGCCAGCAGCCTTAGCGGGGGGGGCGCCGGGGAGCTGTTTTTT.

The chain joins TRBV5-8 to TRBJ2-1; 8 nucleotides match TRBD2. The J segment lost 4 bases and the V segment lost 4 bases, leaving 10 bases of the junction unmatched. CDR3 length: 16 residues. Germline V CDR1 and CDR2: SGHTS, YDEGEE. CDR3 loop: CASSRGAGGLYNEQFF. CDR3 bases: TGTGCCAGCAGCAGAGGGGCGGGAGGTTTGTACAATGAGCAGTTCTTC.

V usage is TRBV7-2 and J usage is TRBJ1-2; 12 bases are a match to TRBD1. The CDR3 is 15 amino acids. V shed 1 base and J 8 bases; nucleotides not matched to a gene: 5. Germline-derived CDR1 and CDR2 are SGHTA and FQGNSA. The CDR3, as DNA: TGTGCCAGCAGCTTAGGGGGACAGGGGGCAGGGGGCTACACCTTC. Amino acids: CASSLGGQGAGGYTF.

The rearrangement joins TRBV7-2 to TRBJ2-7, with 7 bases lining up with TRBD2. Germline V gene sequence: CDR1 SGHTA, CDR2 FQGNSA. The CDR3 length is 17 residues. V lost 4 bases and J lost 6; bases outside the gene matches: 18. This chain's CDR3 is CASSSRVVGAGWAEQYF. As DNA, the CDR3 is TGTGCCAGCAGCTCCCGGGTTGTTGGAGCGGGATGGGCCGAGCAGTACTTC.

In DNA form, the CDR3 reads TGCGCCAGCAGCTTGGCGGGAGGGGGAGAGACCCAGTACTTC. This encodes CASSLAGGGETQYF. The chain combines TRBV5-1 with TRBJ2-5; the match to TRBD2 covers 8 bases. Per germline, CDR1 SGHRS and CDR2 YFSETQ. The junction had 2 bases not matched to a gene; V was cut back by 0 bases and J by 4 bases. The CDR3 is made up of 14 amino acids.

The rearrangement links TRBV5-1 to TRBJ2-7, with D perhaps matching TRBD2 (6 bases). The CDR3 runs to 14 residues. Germline V gene sequence: CDR1 SGHRS, CDR2 YFSETQ. Trimming took off 4 bases at V and 7 bases at J, with 18 bases between the two ends. The CDR3: CASSPALNAGEQYF. The CDR3 DNA reads TGCGCCAGCAGCCCGGCTTTGAATGCGGGAGAGCAGTACTTC.

The chain links TRBV4-1 to TRBJ2-7, with 11 bases lining up with TRBD1. V shed 3 bases and J 2 bases; nucleotides not matched to a gene: 12. Germline-derived CDR1 and CDR2 are MGHRA and YSYEKL. The length of the CDR3 is 18 residues. DNA of the CDR3: TGCGCCAGCAGCCAGCATGCGGTTCGGGACAGGGGGACCTACGAGCAGTACTTC. It encodes CASSQHAVRDRGTYEQYF.

CDR3 loop: CASSYRGNQPQHF. The DNA for the CDR3 is TGTGCCAGCAGTTACCGGGGGAATCAGCCCCAGCATTTT. The rearrangement links TRBV6-5 to TRBJ1-5; perhaps TRBD1 as D (5 bases). This CDR3 comprises 13 residues. Per germline, CDR1 MNHEY and CDR2 SVGAGI. Trimming shortened V by 2 bases and J by 4 bases, and 6 bases separated the two germline ends.

The V gene is TRBV19, the J gene TRBJ2-2; 9 bases agree with TRBD1. The CDR3 is 14 amino acids. The V gene's germline CDR1 is LNHDA and CDR2 SQIVND (reference sequence). J lost 8 bases, V lost 5 bases, and 6 bases had no gene match. CDR3 loop: CASSPGTGIGELFF. CDR3 nucleotides: TGTGCCAGTAGTCCCGGGACAGGGATAGGGGAGCTGTTTTTT.

This chain links TRBV19 with TRBJ1-5; 7 nucleotides match TRBD1. The germline gives CDR1 LNHDA, CDR2 SQIVND (reference sequence). This CDR3 comprises 16 residues. V lost 5 bases and J lost 2; bases outside the gene matches: 9. This chain's CDR3 is CASSDLRDRGNQPQHF. The CDR3 bases are TGTGCCAGTAGTGACCTACGGGACAGAGGCAATCAGCCCCAGCATTTT.

This sequence joins TRBV19 and TRBJ1-3; unclear D gene. Germline lookup yields CDR1 LNHDA and CDR2 SQIVND (reference sequence). This CDR3 is 14 amino acids long. The V and J ends lost 8 bases and 1 base respectively, with 12 bases between them. CDR3: CASREGGSGNTIYF. CDR3 DNA sequence: TGTGCCAGTCGAGAGGGCGGATCTGGAAACACCATATATTTT.

The chain uses TRBV5-1 and TRBJ1-5; unclear D gene. The CDR3 is made up of 14 amino acids. V lost 3 bases and J lost 9, with 16 bases in between. The germline CDR1 and CDR2 sequences are SGHRS and YFSETQ. DNA for the CDR3: TGCGCCAGCAGCTCTGTAGGAGGCCAAGGGCCCCAGCATTTT. Amino acids: CASSSVGGQGPQHF.